This T cell receptor beta chain emerged from a study of beta chain features in type 1 diabetes. Trimming took 4 bases from V and 6 from J, leaving 13 bases between them. CDR3 size: 13 residues. CDR1 and CDR2 (germline): SQVTM, ANQGSEA. Sequencing targeted expressed TCRB transcripts, as all isolated RNA had been reverse transcribed. Sequenced by immunoSEQ multiplex PCR; TCRdb stores in-frame clones only, minus some. The sample consists of about 360,000 clones, 10% to 15% of them appearing once. The sequenced sample consisted of naive CD4+ T cells from blood. The genes are TRBV29-1 and TRBJ1-5; unclear D gene. The sequence came from a man aged 18 to 30 in good health. The CDR3 reads CSVAGTEGQPQHF. The CDR3 nucleotides are TGCAGCGTTGCAGGCACGGAAGGTCAGCCCCAGCATTTT. The full variable domain, its missing parts supplied by reference TRBV29-1 and TRBJ1-5, is SAVISQKPSRDICQRGTSLTIQCQVDSQVTMMFWYRQQPGQSLTLIATANQGSEATYESGFVIDKFPISRPNLTFSTLTVSNMSPEDSSIYLCSVAGTEGQPQHFGDGTRLSIL.